At least ten counts were recorded for the clone carrying this TCR beta chain. Its cognate antigen is unknown. TCRdb reprocessed the 5' RACE reads with MiXCR, giving one entry per CDR3 protein. This table has some 120,000 distinct CDR3 sequences, roughly 3.2% appearing once. Trimming took 3 bases from V and 5 from J, leaving 17 bases between them. This CDR3 is 15 amino acids long. These data belong to a study of neurological immune-mediated disorders. The overall study: The study included approximately 34 multiple sclerosis patients, some 31 relapsing-remitting and 3 secondary progressive. Findings of the study overall: TCR clonal expansion peaked in HTLV-1-associated myelopathy patients and was lowest in multiple sclerosis patients. Neither clinical nor MRI features were associated with the multiple sclerosis repertoire cluster.

For the unsorted libraries, 2 million PBMCs stored at -80 C served as input. Sequencing was performed on PBMCs. The sequence came from a woman aged 25 to 39 with multiple sclerosis. The V call is TRBV12-3 or TRBV12-4, the J call TRBJ2-7, with unresolved D. CDR3 sequence: CASSLGFGFTNEQYF. The CDR3 coding sequence is TGTGCCAGCAGTTTGGGTTTCGGGTTTACCAACGAGCAGTACTTC.